Presented here are 7 T cell receptor beta chains from one specimen sequenced in a study of T cell responses to AZD1222 COVID-19 vaccine. Sequenced by immunoSEQ multiplex PCR; TCRdb stores in-frame clones only, minus some. The data hold around 94,000 clones, with roughly 91% observed a single time. Sequencing used peripheral blood, obtained on day 0 of AZD1222 vaccination. The source is an adult in good health.

The chain combines TRBV5-6 with TRBJ2-5; 10 bases are shared with TRBD2. Germline V lookup: CDR1 SGHDT, CDR2 YYEEEE. Germline trimming cut 4 bases from V and 4 bases from J; bases unmatched to any gene: 4. The CDR3 has 14 residues. The CDR3 nucleotides read TGTGCCAGCAGCCTGAGCGGGGGGGCAGAGACCCAGTACTTC. Translating it yields CASSLSGGAETQYF. Full variable domain (remainder filled in from reference TRBV5-6 and TRBJ2-5): DAGVTQSPTHLIKTRGQQVTLRCSPKSGHDTVSWYQQALGQGPQFIFQYYEEEERQRGNFPDRFSGHQFPNYSSELNVNALLLGDSALYLCASSLSGGAETQYFGPGTRLLVL.

The J gene is TRBJ1-5, the V gene TRBV9; no clear D. Germline CDR1 and CDR2: SGDLS and YYNGEE. The germline V and J ends were trimmed by 3 bases and 0 bases, with 10 bases remaining between them. CDR3 length equals 15 residues. The CDR3 nucleotides are TGTGCCAGCAGCGCCGACGGTTTTAGCAATCAGCCCCAGCATTTT. The encoded protein is CASSADGFSNQPQHF.

V gene TRBV9 combines with J gene TRBJ1-3; D is uncertain. V lost 0 bases and J 0 bases, leaving 7 bases between the germline ends. Germline values: CDR1 SGDLS, CDR2 YYNGEE. The CDR3 is 15 amino acids. CDR3 region: CASSVAGDSGNTIYF. CDR3 sequence (DNA): TGTGCCAGCAGCGTAGCGGGAGACTCTGGAAACACCATATATTTT.

The V gene is TRBV27, the J gene TRBJ2-2; D ambiguous. This CDR3 comprises 16 residues. V lost 0 bases to trimming and J lost 0 bases, with 8 bases between them. CDR1 is MNHEY, CDR2 SMNVEV, per germline (reference sequence). CDR3 region: CASSLSSKTNTGELFF. CDR3 DNA: TGTGCCAGCAGTTTATCGTCGAAGACGAACACCGGGGAGCTGTTTTTT.

The chain links TRBV19 to TRBJ1-2; D gene ambiguous. This CDR3 is built from 16 residues. Trimming removed 8 bases from V and 4 bases from J, with 23 bases in between. CDR1 and CDR2 (germline): LNHDA, SQIVND (reference sequence). The CDR3 region is CASGATGKPDGYGYTF. The CDR3 DNA sequence: TGTGCCAGTGGCGCTACCGGGAAACCTGATGGCTATGGCTACACCTTC.

The CDR3 is CASSLVRVGEYNTEAFF. The CDR3 nucleotides read TGTGCCAGCAGCTTAGTCAGGGTGGGCGAGTATAACACTGAAGCTTTCTTT. The chain is built from TRBV11-3 and TRBJ1-1, with D maybe TRBD1 (5 bases). The germline CDR1 and CDR2 sequences are SGHNT and YENEEA. There are 17 residues in the CDR3. V lost 1 base, J lost 2 bases, and 17 bases lay in between.

The chain has TRBV5-1 and TRBJ1-1, with no clear D. V was shortened by 4 bases and J by 0 bases, with 7 bases between the two germline ends. Germline V gene lookup returns CDR1 SGHRS and CDR2 YFSETQ. The CDR3 contains 13 residues. CDR3 bases: TGCGCCAGCAGCGAGAACTTGAACACTGAAGCTTTCTTT. It is translated as CASSENLNTEAFF.